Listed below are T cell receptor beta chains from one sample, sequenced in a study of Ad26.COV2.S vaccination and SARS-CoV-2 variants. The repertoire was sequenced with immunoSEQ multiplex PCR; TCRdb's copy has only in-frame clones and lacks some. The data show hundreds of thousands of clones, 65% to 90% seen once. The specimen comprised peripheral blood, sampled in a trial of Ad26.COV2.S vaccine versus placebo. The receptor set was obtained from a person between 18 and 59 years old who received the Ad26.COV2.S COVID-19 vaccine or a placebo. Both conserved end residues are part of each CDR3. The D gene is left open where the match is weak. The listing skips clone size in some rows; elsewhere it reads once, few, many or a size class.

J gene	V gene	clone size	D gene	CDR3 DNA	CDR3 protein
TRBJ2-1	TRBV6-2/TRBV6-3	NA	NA	TGTGCCAGCAGCTTCCGGCGGGGCACCTACAATGAGCAGTTCTTC	CASSFRRGTYNEQFF
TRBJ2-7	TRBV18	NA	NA	TGTGCCAGCTCACCAACCCACCTGGGTCACTACGAGCAGTACTTC	CASSPTHLGHYEQYF
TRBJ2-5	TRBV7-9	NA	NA	TGTGCCAGCAGCTTAGCGGGGAGTGGTGAGACCCAGTACTTC	CASSLAGSGETQYF
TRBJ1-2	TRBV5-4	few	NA	TGTGCCAGCAGCTTGGGGCAGGGTGTTTATGGCTACACCTTC	CASSLGQGVYGYTF
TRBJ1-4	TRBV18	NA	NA	TGTGCCAGCTCACCTCCCGAGACAGTTGCCAAACTGTTTTTT	CASSPPETVAKLFF
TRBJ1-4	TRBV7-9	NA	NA	TGTGCCAGCAGCCCTTGGGACGGACCTAATGAAAAACTGTTTTTT	CASSPWDGPNEKLFF
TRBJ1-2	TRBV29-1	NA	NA	TGCAGCGGAAGCAGGGGAGACTATGGCTACACCTTC	CSGSRGDYGYTF
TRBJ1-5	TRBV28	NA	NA	TGTGCCAGCAGTTTCAGGGACGGACTACTCGGGGGGCGCAATCAGCCCCAGCATTTT	CASSFRDGLLGGRNQPQHF
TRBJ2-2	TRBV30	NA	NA	TGTGCCTGGAGCCAGAACACCGGGGAGCTGTTTTTT	CAWSQNTGELFF
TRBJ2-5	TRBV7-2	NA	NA	TGTGCCAGCAGCCGACATGGGGAGACCCAGTACTTC	CASSRHGETQYF
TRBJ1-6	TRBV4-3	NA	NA	TGCGCCAGCAGCCAAGAGTCGGGGAGTAATAATTCACCCCTCCACTTT	CASSQESGSNNSPLHF
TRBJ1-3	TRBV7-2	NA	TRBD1	TGTGCCAGCAGCGTCAATACAGGGGTTGGAAACACCATATATTTT	CASSVNTGVGNTIYF
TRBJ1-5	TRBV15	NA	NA	TGTGCCACCAGCAGTGGGCCTAGTAGAGGTCAGCCCCAGCATTTT	CATSSGPSRGQPQHF
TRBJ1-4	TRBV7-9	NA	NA	TGTGCCAGCAGCCCTGTGGGCGATGAAAAACTGTTTTTT	CASSPVGDEKLFF
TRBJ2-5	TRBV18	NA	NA	TGTGCCAGCTCACCTCCCGAAGAGACCCAGTACTTC	CASSPPEETQYF
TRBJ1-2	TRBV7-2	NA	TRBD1	TGTGCCAGCTGGCCGGGACTCACAGGGGATGGCTACACCTTC	CASWPGLTGDGYTF
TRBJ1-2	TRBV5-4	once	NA	TGTGCCAGCAGCTTGCCTACGACGGATAACTATGGCTACACCTTC	CASSLPTTDNYGYTF
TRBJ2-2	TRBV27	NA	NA	TGTGCCAGCAGTTCCCCCGGGGAGCTGTTTTTT	CASSSPGELFF
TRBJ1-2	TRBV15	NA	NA	TGTGCCACCAGCAGAGATAAGAAGGGGCTGTATGGCTACACCTTC	CATSRDKKGLYGYTF
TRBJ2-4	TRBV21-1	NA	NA	TGTGCCAGCAGCACTCCCCGGGGGGGGGACGGACCCTCCAAAAACATTCAGTACTTC	CASSTPRGGDGPSKNIQYF
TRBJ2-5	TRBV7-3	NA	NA	TGTGCCAGCAGCTTAAGTTCGAAGGCGGAGACCCAGTACTTC	CASSLSSKAETQYF
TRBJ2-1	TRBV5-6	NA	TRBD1	TGTGCCAGCAGCTTGGTCAGGGGGCCCTACAATGAGCAGTTCTTC	CASSLVRGPYNEQFF
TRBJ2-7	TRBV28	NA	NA	TGTGCCAGCAGTTCGTCACTTCAGGGAGGACAGTACTTC	CASSSSLQGGQYF
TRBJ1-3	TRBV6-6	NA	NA	TGTGCCAGCAGTGACTACAGCCCTGGAAACACCATATATTTT	CASSDYSPGNTIYF
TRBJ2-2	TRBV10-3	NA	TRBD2	TGTGCCATCCGAGGGGATATAGCGGGGCGGGAGACCGGGGAGCTGTTTTTT	CAIRGDIAGRETGELFF
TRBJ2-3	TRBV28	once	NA	TGTGCCAGCAGTTTAGGGGTAGAAGTATATACGCAGTATTTT	CASSLGVEVYTQYF
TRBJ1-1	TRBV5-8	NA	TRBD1	TGTGCCAGCAGCTTAGGGACAGGATGGAACACTGAAGCTTTCTTT	CASSLGTGWNTEAFF
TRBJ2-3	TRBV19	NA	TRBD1	TGTGCCAGTAGTGCCCAGACAGGGGGAGATACGCAGTATTTT	CASSAQTGGDTQYF
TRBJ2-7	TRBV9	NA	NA	TGTGCCAGCAGCGCCCAAGGACCGCCCGGGGCCGAGCAGTACTTC	CASSAQGPPGAEQYF
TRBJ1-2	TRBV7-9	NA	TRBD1	TGTGCCAGCAGCACCGGACAGGGAGGGAACTATGGCTACACCTTC	CASSTGQGGNYGYTF
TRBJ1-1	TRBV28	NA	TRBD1	TGTGCCAGCAAACCCGACAGGGCCTCCGAAGCTTTCTTT	CASKPDRASEAFF
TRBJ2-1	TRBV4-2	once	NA	TGTGCCAGCAGCCAGGACGGACCATACAATGAGCAGTTCTTC	CASSQDGPYNEQFF
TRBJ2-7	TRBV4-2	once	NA	TGTGCCAGCAGCCAAGATGAGTGGACTCCATCCGAGGGGCAGTACTTC	CASSQDEWTPSEGQYF
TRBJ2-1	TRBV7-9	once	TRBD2	TGTGCCAGCATCTTGCCGTACCGTCTAGCGGGAAGAAGCAATGAGCAGTTCTTC	CASILPYRLAGRSNEQFF
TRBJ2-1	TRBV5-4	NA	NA	TGTGCCAGCAGTTTAGGAGCCAGCGGTACCTACAATGAGCAGTTCTTC	CASSLGASGTYNEQFF
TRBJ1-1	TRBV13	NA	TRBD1	TGTGCCAGCAGAAAAGCCTACAGGGGGACGAACACTGAAGCTTTCTTT	CASRKAYRGTNTEAFF